What follows describes a single T cell receptor (beta chain). The antigen is unknown. Germline trimming cut 5 bases from V and 10 bases from J; bases unmatched to any gene: 5. Germline CDR1 reads SEHNR; CDR2 reads FQNEAQ (reference sequence). The CDR3 loop spans 13 amino acids. This record comes from a study of cytomegalovirus exposure and HLA in healthy donors. For the study at large: The roughly 660 first-cohort repertoires shared a platform with the approximately 110 validation repertoires, as reported in a later analysis. Findings of the study overall: A few chains tied to CMV proved CMV antigen-specific in vitro. Associated with cytomegalovirus, according to the listing, were around 170 TCR beta chains.

Clones were sequenced by immunoSEQ multiplex PCR, and TCRdb holds only the in-frame ones, with some missing. In the table there are more than 85,000 clones, less than 95% of which are singletons. The donors belonged to the roughly 120-subject validation cohort, separate from the roughly 720-subject first cohort. The specimen was PBMCs. This rearrangement joins TRBV7-9 to TRBJ1-6; 7 positions match TRBD1. This receptor was obtained from a woman aged 18-35 years in good health and CMV-seronegative. This chain's CDR3 is CASSRQGVSPLHF. The CDR3 DNA follows: TGTGCCAGCAGCCGCCAGGGGGTATCACCCCTCCACTTT.